The 5 T cell receptor beta chains listed next were all sequenced from one sample in a study of T-cell reconstitution after alpha-beta-depleted transplantation in children. Preparation of the TCRbeta library involved a method that used unique molecular identifiers. TCRdb reanalysed the PCR reads using MiXCR and keeps one entry per CDR3 protein. The top ten clones hold around 30% of a sample with about a million distinct CDR3 sequences, around 30% of them seen once. The material sequenced was PBMCs, mostly from graft donor cells, taken 360 days after TCRalphabeta/CD19-depleted stem cell transplant. Receptors originate from a boy younger than two who had a stem cell transplant for SCID, so the T cells may come from the graft donor.

J is TRBJ2-3 and V is TRBV7-2, with unresolved D. V shed 2 bases and J shed 5 bases, with 8 bases lying between them. The CDR3 has 13 amino acids. CDR1 is SGHTA and CDR2 is FQGNSA in the germline V gene. The CDR3 coding sequence is TGTGCCAGCAGCTTAACACCACTAGATACGCAGTATTTT. Amino acids: CASSLTPLDTQYF.

The V gene is TRBV24-1, the J gene TRBJ2-1; D call uncertain. The CDR3 totals 15 residues. Trimming cost V 2 bases and J 0 bases, with 7 bases left between them. Germline CDR1 KGHDR, CDR2 SFDVKD. This CDR3 reads CATSDSSGSYNEQFF. In nucleotides, the CDR3 is TGTGCCACCAGTGATTCCTCTGGCTCCTACAATGAGCAGTTCTTC.

This clonotype was detected only a few times. The chain employs TRBV2 and TRBJ1-2; D gene unclear. Trimming pared 1 base from V and 1 base from J, leaving 7 bases between. The CDR3 is 14 amino acids. CDR1 SNHLY and CDR2 FYNNEI come from the germline V gene. The CDR3 region is CASSEEGINYGYTF. DNA of the CDR3: TGTGCCAGCAGTGAAGAAGGGATTAACTATGGCTACACCTTC.

This clonotype was observed at least ten times. J is TRBJ2-7 and V is TRBV29-1, with a weak D call TRBD2 (6 bases). Germline CDR1 is SQVTM and CDR2 is ANQGSEA. This CDR3 comprises 11 residues. V lost 5 bases to trimming and J lost 6 bases, with 11 bases between them. The CDR3 bases are TGCAGCGTTTCGGGGCGGGGCGAGCAGTACTTC. It yields the protein CSVSGRGEQYF.

This clonotype was detected a few times. This rearrangement joins TRBV24-1 to TRBJ2-1; 13 bases match TRBD2. The V gene end was trimmed by 4 bases and the J gene end by 6 bases; junction bases not matched to a gene: 8. This CDR3 is built from 17 residues. Germline V gives CDR1 KGHDR, CDR2 SFDVKD. DNA of the CDR3: TGTGCCACCAGTGACTTCGGACTAGCGGGGGAGAGCAATGAGCAGTTCTTC. It codes for CATSDFGLAGESNEQFF.